This T cell receptor beta chain was identified during a study of blood T cell repertoires in COVID-19. About the research overall: From the United States, Italy and Spain came samples of acute and convalescent COVID-19. T cells, B-cell-depleted T cells, or PBMCs supplied cDNA or gDNA.

Trimming removed 4 bases from V and 10 bases from J; junction bases left unmatched: 9. CDR3 length: 12 residues. Germline values: CDR1 SQVTM, CDR2 ANQGSEA. Authors' data handling: Researchers report that nucleated cell counts were estimated from reference gene primer amplification. Only in-frame clones appear in the TCRdb table, and some are missing; sequencing was by immunoSEQ multiplex PCR. Clone size and V and J calls were adopted from that table, with D and trimming inferred from the DNA. The table includes around 170,000 clones, about 74% detected once. Source material: peripheral blood. The V and J genes are TRBV29-1 and TRBJ1-1; 7 bases are a match to TRBD1. The source is a woman older than 75 with acute or convalescent COVID-19. The DNA for the CDR3 is TGCAGCGTTGCCCCTCCCCAGGGGGGAGCTTTCTTT. Amino acid sequence: CSVAPPQGGAFF.